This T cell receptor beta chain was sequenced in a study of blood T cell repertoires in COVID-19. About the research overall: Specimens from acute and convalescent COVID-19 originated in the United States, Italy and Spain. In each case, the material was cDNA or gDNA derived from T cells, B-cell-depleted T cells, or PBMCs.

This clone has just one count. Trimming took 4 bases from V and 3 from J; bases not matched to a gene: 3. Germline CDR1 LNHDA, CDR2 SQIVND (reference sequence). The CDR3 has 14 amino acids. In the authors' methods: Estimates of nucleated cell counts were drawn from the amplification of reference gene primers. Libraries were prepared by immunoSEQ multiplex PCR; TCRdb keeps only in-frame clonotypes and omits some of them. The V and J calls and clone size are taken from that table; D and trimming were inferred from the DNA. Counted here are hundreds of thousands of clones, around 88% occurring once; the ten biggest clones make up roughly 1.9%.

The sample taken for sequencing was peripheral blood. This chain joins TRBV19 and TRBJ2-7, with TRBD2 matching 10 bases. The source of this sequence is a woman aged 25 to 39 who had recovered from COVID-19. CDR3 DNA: TGTGCCAGTAGTAATCCTAGCGGGGGCTACGAGCAGTACTTC. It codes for CASSNPSGGYEQYF.